The T cell receptor (beta chain) described here comes from a study of blood T cell repertoires in COVID-19. The overall study: COVID-19 samples, acute and convalescent, were from the United States, Italy and Spain.

CDR1 SGHTA and CDR2 FQGNSA come from the germline V gene. V shed 3 bases and J shed 8 bases, with 16 bases lying between them. The CDR3 has 14 amino acids. Repertoires were generated with immunoSEQ multiplex PCR, while TCRdb's copy carries only in-frame clones and drops some. Of about 52,000 clones listed, 89% were seen once; the top ten hold more than 7%. V gene TRBV7-2 combines with J gene TRBJ2-5, with a possible D match to TRBD2 (6 bases). This receptor was obtained from a man older than 75 with active or convalescent COVID-19. Sequenced sample: peripheral blood. The CDR3: CASSFGTGGETQYF. CDR3 nucleotide sequence: TGTGCCAGCAGCTTTGGGACCGGCGGGGAAACCCAGTACTTC.